Listed below are T cell receptor beta chains from one sample, sequenced in a study of T cells after yellow fever vaccination. TCRdb independently ran MiXCR on the 5' RACE reads; one entry per CDR3 protein. The repertoire holds about 230,000 distinct CDR3 sequences, with 6% to 8% as singletons. The sequenced sample was CD4+ T cells sorted from PBMCs, obtained on the day of the yellow fever booster vaccination. These receptors were obtained from a young man who received the YFV17D yellow fever vaccine. CDR3s include the opening cysteine and the closing phenylalanine or tryptophan. The D gene is left open where the match is weak. For some rows the clone size is stated as once, few or many, or as a class when expanded; others skip it.

>TRBJ2-7|TRBV29-1|many|.
TGCAGCGTTGAATGGGGTCCAGACGGTAGCGCCTACGAGCAGTACTTC
CSVEWGPDGSAYEQYF
>TRBJ1-4|TRBV20-1|few|TRBD1
TGCAGTGCTAGTAGGGACAGTAATGAAAAACTGTTTTTT
CSASRDSNEKLFF
>TRBJ2-5|TRBV12-3/TRBV12-4|.|TRBD2
TGTGCCAGCAGTTTAGGGACTAGCGGGATGTACCAAGAGACCCAGTACTTC
CASSLGTSGMYQETQYF
>TRBJ1-1|TRBV18|few|.
TGTGCCAGCTCAGAAGGTCAGGGAAGGGGCACTGAAGCTTTCTTT
CASSEGQGRGTEAFF
>TRBJ2-5|TRBV7-6|many|TRBD2
TGTGCCAGCAGAATAACCCCTAGCGGACCGATCCGGGAGACCCAGTACTTC
CASRITPSGPIRETQYF
>TRBJ2-1|TRBV23-1|many|TRBD2
TGCGCCAGCAGTCAATCCCCGGGAGGACCCTACAATGAGCAGTTCTTC
CASSQSPGGPYNEQFF
>TRBJ2-3|TRBV4-2|few|TRBD2
TGTGCCAGCAGCCCTCGGGAGGTCGCAGATACGCAGTATTTT
CASSPREVADTQYF
>TRBJ1-1|TRBV12-3/TRBV12-4|.|.
TGTGCCAGCAGAGGATTAAGGGCTTTCTTT
CASRGLRAFF
>TRBJ2-7|TRBV7-2|few|.
TGTGCCAGCAGCTTAGCTCAGGCCCAGGGCGAGCAGTACTTC
CASSLAQAQGEQYF
>TRBJ2-1|TRBV11-2|many|TRBD2
TGTGCCAGCAGCTTACCTAGCGGGAGAGTAAGGGACAATGAGCAGTTCTTC
CASSLPSGRVRDNEQFF
>TRBJ1-2|TRBV29-1|many|.
TGCAGCGTTGAACCAGGGAACTATGGCTACACCTTC
CSVEPGNYGYTF
>TRBJ2-1|TRBV20-1|few|TRBD2
TGCAGTGCTCCCAGGAGCGGGAGGACGGGAAACAATGAGCAGTTCTTC
CSAPRSGRTGNNEQFF
>TRBJ1-2|TRBV27|few|.
TGTGCCAGCAGCCCGGCTCGGGGCGTGGGGTATGGCTACACCTTC
CASSPARGVGYGYTF
>TRBJ2-7|TRBV30|many|.
TGTGCCTGGAGCCCCCTTGGTGGGGGGCGCGCGCCCTACGAGCAGTACTTC
CAWSPLGGGRAPYEQYF
>TRBJ2-1|TRBV7-2|.|.
TGTGCCACCCCCCGGGACTGGCGTTATAATGAGCAGTTCTTC
CATPRDWRYNEQFF
>TRBJ2-5|TRBV7-2|few|.
TGTGCCAGCAGCTTAATGGACCGGTCCCCAGAGACCCAGTACTTC
CASSLMDRSPETQYF
>TRBJ2-1|TRBV15|.|TRBD2
TGTGCCACCAGCAGAGCAGGACTAGCGGGTATTGTCTACAATGAGCAGTTCTTC
CATSRAGLAGIVYNEQFF
>TRBJ2-7|TRBV29-1|many|.
TGCAGCGTTCTGCAGGCTCGAGAGCAGTACTTC
CSVLQAREQYF
>TRBJ2-7|TRBV5-6|.|.
TGTGCCAGCAGTTCCCACCCGTCGGTGGAGCAGTACTTC
CASSSHPSVEQYF
>TRBJ1-1|TRBV27|.|.
TGTGCCAGCAGTCCCCTGGGGGCAGGGCAGAACACTGAAGCTTTCTTT
CASSPLGAGQNTEAFF
>TRBJ2-5|TRBV2|many|.
TGTGCCAGCAGTGTGGAGGAGACCCAGTACTTC
CASSVEETQYF
>TRBJ2-3|TRBV18|many|.
TGTGCCAGCTCACCACGAGCAGATACGCAGTATTTT
CASSPRADTQYF
>TRBJ2-5|TRBV7-6|.|TRBD2
TGTGCCAGCAGCTTAGCGGTTAGCGGGAGAACAGAGACCCAGTACTTC
CASSLAVSGRTETQYF
>TRBJ2-7|TRBV30|.|.
TGTGCCACCCAACTGGGGCGGTACGAGCAGTACTTC
CATQLGRYEQYF
>TRBJ2-7|TRBV28|many|TRBD2
TGTGCCAGCAGAGGCACCGGGACTAGTTCATCCTACGAGCAGTACTTC
CASRGTGTSSSYEQYF
>TRBJ2-1|TRBV20-1|few|TRBD2
TGCAGTGCTAGAGATCGGGGCGGGGGGAGCTCCTACAATGAGCAGTTCTTC
CSARDRGGGSSYNEQFF
>TRBJ2-1|TRBV4-3|many|.
TGCGCCAGCAGCCACGCCGCACATAGGGATGAGCAGTTCTTC
CASSHAAHRDEQFF
>TRBJ2-1|TRBV29-1|many|.
TGCAGCGTTTCAAACATCAATGAGCAGTTCTTC
CSVSNINEQFF
>TRBJ1-1|TRBV12-3/TRBV12-4|many|.
TGTGCCAGCAGTTTAGTGAAGAACACTGAAGCTTTCTTT
CASSLVKNTEAFF
>TRBJ2-3|TRBV10-2|few|TRBD2
TGCGCCAGCAGTGCCGGGACTAGCGGACGTGATACGCAGTATTTT
CASSAGTSGRDTQYF